A single sample is the source of the 17 T cell receptor beta chains below, sequenced in a study of monozygotic twins with inflammatory bowel disease. From its re-call of the 5' RACE reads, TCRdb lists each CDR3 protein once, without DNA. The listing records about 300,000 distinct CDR3 sequences. Sequenced: blood. The receptors come from a human donor with ulcerative colitis or Crohn's disease, or a healthy co-twin of an affected twin (not recorded which).

This rearrangement joins TRBV2 to TRBJ2-4; TCRdb's D call, TRBD1, is unchecked because there is no DNA. Germline V lookup: CDR1 SNHLY, CDR2 FYNNEI. This CDR3 has 12 amino acids. This CDR3 reads CASTRTENIQYF.

This chain connects TRBV9 to TRBJ1-4. The V gene's germline CDR1 is SGDLS and CDR2 YYNGEE. This CDR3 spans 14 amino acids. The CDR3: CASSATGPNEKLFF.

CDR3 sequence: CASSLGQDGNEQYF. This chain uses TRBV7-9 with TRBJ2-7; TCRdb gives TRBD1 as the D gene, but with no DNA this cannot be confirmed. The CDR3 is 14 amino acids. In germline, CDR1 is SEHNR, CDR2 FQNEAQ (reference sequence).

This chain joins TRBV6-5 and TRBJ2-7; the D call of TRBD1 rests on TCRdb alone, since no DNA is present to check it. The CDR3 sequence is 15 residues long. The germline CDR1 and CDR2 sequences are MNHEY and SVGAGI. The CDR3 protein is CASSHWDRVVYEQYF.

The chain is built from TRBV5-8 and TRBJ1-4. This CDR3 has 15 amino acids. Germline CDR1 is SGHTS and CDR2 is YDEGEE. The CDR3 spells CASTQEGRGLEKLFF.

This rearrangement joins TRBV20-1 to TRBJ2-4; checking the TCRdb D call of TRBD2 is not possible without DNA. The CDR3 is 17 amino acids. Germline-derived CDR1 and CDR2 are DFQATT and SNEGSKA (reference sequence). The CDR3 loop reads CSATNQLAEAPENIQYF.

The chain is built from TRBV6-6 and TRBJ2-7. The CDR3 covers 13 residues. Germline-derived CDR1 and CDR2 are MNHNY and SVGAGI (reference sequence). This chain's CDR3 is CASSLMAGYEQYF.

This chain uses TRBV7-2 with TRBJ1-6; TCRdb lists TRBD1, though no DNA is available to test this call. The CDR3 loop spans 16 amino acids. CDR1 is SGHTA and CDR2 is FQGNSA in the germline V gene. CDR3 protein: CASSLEGRAQGSPLHF.

The V gene is TRBV5-6, the J gene TRBJ2-7; TCRdb's D call of TRBD1 is untestable without DNA. The CDR3 is 14 residues long. The germline CDR1 and CDR2 sequences are SGHDT and YYEEEE. CDR3 residues: CASIYWAGGSEQYF.

CDR3 region: CASSWDLTSGSYEQYF. The chain employs TRBV5-1 and TRBJ2-7; TCRdb returns TRBD2, unconfirmable since there is no DNA. The CDR3 runs 16 residues. Germline CDR1 and CDR2: SGHRS and YFSETQ.

This sequence joins TRBV7-2 and TRBJ2-2. Germline V gives CDR1 SGHTA, CDR2 FQGNSA. The CDR3 loop spans 14 amino acids. The CDR3 here is CASSLATSTGELFF.

The CDR3 here is CASSYLSRPPYNEQFF. The gene calls are TRBV6-2 or TRBV6-3 and TRBJ2-1; TCRdb designates TRBD1, a call that cannot be tested without DNA. The CDR3 spans 16 residues. The germline V gene encodes CDR1 MNHEY and CDR2 SVGEGT.

This chain uses TRBV29-1 with TRBJ1-5. Germline V CDR1 and CDR2: SQVTM, ANQGSEA. The CDR3 is 14 amino acids. The CDR3 sequence: CSVTSSNSNQPQHF.

The chain combines TRBV29-1 with TRBJ2-7. Germline loops: CDR1 SQVTM, CDR2 ANQGSEA. This CDR3 spans 11 amino acids. The CDR3 sequence is CSVRRVHEQYF.

The chain recombines TRBV5-1 with TRBJ2-2; TCRdb returns TRBD2, unconfirmable since there is no DNA. Looked up from germline, CDR1 is SGHRS and CDR2 is YFSETQ. The CDR3 runs to 15 residues. CDR3 loop: CASSVVGPNTGELFF.

The chain combines TRBV7-9 with TRBJ2-5. Germline assignment: CDR1 SEHNR and CDR2 FQNEAQ (reference sequence). CDR3 length equals 14 residues. CDR3 region: CASSLIRQQETQYF. The whole variable domain, remainder taken from reference TRBV7-9 and TRBJ2-5, is DTGVSQNPRHKITKRGQNVTFRCDPISEHNRLYWYRQTLGQGPEFLTYFQNEAQLEKSRLLSDRFSAERPKGSFSTLEIQRTEQGDSAMYLCASSLIRQQETQYFGPGTRLLVL.

V gene TRBV30 combines with J gene TRBJ2-7; TCRdb gives TRBD2 as the D gene, but with no DNA this cannot be confirmed. This CDR3 spans 13 amino acids. Germline CDR1 GTSNPN, CDR2 SVGIG (reference sequence). The CDR3 loop is CAWMTGATVEQYF.